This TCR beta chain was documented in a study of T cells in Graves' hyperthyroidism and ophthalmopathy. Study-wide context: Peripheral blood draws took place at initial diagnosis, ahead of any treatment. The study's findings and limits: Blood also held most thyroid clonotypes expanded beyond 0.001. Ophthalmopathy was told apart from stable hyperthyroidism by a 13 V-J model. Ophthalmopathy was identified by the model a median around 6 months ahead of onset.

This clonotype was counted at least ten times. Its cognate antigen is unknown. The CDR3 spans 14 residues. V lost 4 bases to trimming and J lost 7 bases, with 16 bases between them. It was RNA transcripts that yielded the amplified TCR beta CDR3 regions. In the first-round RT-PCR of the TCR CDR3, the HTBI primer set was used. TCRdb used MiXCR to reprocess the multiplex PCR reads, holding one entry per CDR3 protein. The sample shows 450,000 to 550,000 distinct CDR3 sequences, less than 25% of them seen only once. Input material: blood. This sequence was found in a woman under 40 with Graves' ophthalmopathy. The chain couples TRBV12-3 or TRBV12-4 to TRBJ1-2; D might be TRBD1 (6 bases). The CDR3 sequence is CASSSLTGMSGYTF. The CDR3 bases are TGTGCCAGCAGTTCGTTAACAGGGATGTCTGGCTACACCTTC.